These T cell receptor beta chains were read from a single sample in a study of shared T cell receptors in the human thymus. Produced via immunoSEQ multiplex PCR; TCRdb's table is partial and in-frame only. The table shows hundreds of thousands of clones, with 80% to 90% occurring only once. The sample also formed part of further work on human thymus T cells.

Sequencing was performed on thymocytes. The receptors originated from a boy under two years old with a congenital heart defect. CDR3s include the opening cysteine and the closing phenylalanine or tryptophan.

cdr3_aa: CSVEDRQTPEAFF
j_call: TRBJ1-1
v_call: TRBV29-1

cdr3_aa: CASSESILQETQYF
j_call: TRBJ2-5
v_call: TRBV10-1

cdr3_aa: CASTNRDSPLHF
j_call: TRBJ1-6
v_call: TRBV7-2

cdr3_aa: CASSSGQIQETQYF
j_call: TRBJ2-5
v_call: TRBV28

cdr3_aa: CASSTGIAYEQYF
j_call: TRBJ2-7
v_call: TRBV14

cdr3_aa: CASSFPSGSPYNEQFF
j_call: TRBJ2-1
v_call: TRBV27

cdr3_aa: CASSLGDSGRGKKTQYF
j_call: TRBJ2-5
v_call: TRBV27

cdr3_aa: CASSSTRGNEQFF
j_call: TRBJ2-1
v_call: TRBV5-6

cdr3_aa: CASSSILAGAFDEQFF
j_call: TRBJ2-1
v_call: TRBV14

cdr3_aa: CSASPVVSYTF
j_call: TRBJ1-2
v_call: TRBV20-1

cdr3_aa: CASSPGQGASGSHHNRPTDTQYF
j_call: TRBJ2-3
v_call: TRBV28

cdr3_aa: CAWTPTGTGEPETQYF
j_call: TRBJ2-5
v_call: TRBV30

cdr3_aa: CSARPVGQYF
j_call: TRBJ2-7
v_call: TRBV20-1

cdr3_aa: CASSPGLAGVNEQFF
j_call: TRBJ2-1
v_call: TRBV10-1